The rows below give T cell receptor beta chains drawn from one sample of a study of blood T cell repertoires in COVID-19. Some clones are missing from TCRdb's copy, which holds only in-frame ones; the method was immunoSEQ multiplex PCR. The sample shows 150,000 or so clones, 70% to 90% of them seen only once. Sequencing was performed on peripheral blood. These receptors all stem from a woman in her sixties with COVID-19, enrolled during active disease. The CDR3 runs from the conserved cysteine through the conserved F or W.

>TRBV7-8|TRBJ1-2
CASSVDKRYNYGYTF
>TRBV7-4|TRBJ2-2
CASSLNRQGDTGELFF
>TRBV6-1|TRBJ2-1
CASSERGPGAAPYNEQFF
>TRBV11-2|TRBJ1-1
CASSLDSGGEAFF
>TRBV2|TRBJ2-1
CASSEEDREYNEQFF
>TRBV19|TRBJ1-5
CASNPGTGIVYLNQPQHF
>TRBV13|TRBJ1-2
CASSLGQGLYGYTF
>TRBV1|TRBJ2-3
CTSSQDLLAGESDTQYF
>TRBV29-1|TRBJ1-3
CSVPTGRDTIYF
>TRBV2|TRBJ1-5
CASRDTGFSNQPQHF
>TRBV7-9|TRBJ2-4
CASSLNRGQNVNIQYF
>TRBV15|TRBJ2-1
CATSRGAGGHNEQFF
>TRBV15|TRBJ1-3
CATSRAGAGNTIYF
>TRBV9|TRBJ2-3
CASSGTGQPTDTQYF
>TRBV11-2|TRBJ2-5
CASSRGTIQETQYF
>TRBV5-1|TRBJ1-1
CASSNPTVPEAFF
>TRBV4-2|TRBJ1-4
CASSHPLGGQGGEKLFF
>TRBV19|TRBJ1-5
CASTPGREPNQPQHF
>TRBV5-4|TRBJ2-3
CASSLVAGGGDTQYF
>TRBV7-9|TRBJ1-6
CASSLGGSPPLHF
>TRBV10-3|TRBJ2-1
CATSGGGEGNEQFF
>TRBV11-2|TRBJ2-7
CASSPRLAGRFYEQYF
>TRBV6-4|TRBJ2-3
CASRETSTDTQYF
>TRBV10-3|TRBJ1-2
CAISLRGGDGYTF